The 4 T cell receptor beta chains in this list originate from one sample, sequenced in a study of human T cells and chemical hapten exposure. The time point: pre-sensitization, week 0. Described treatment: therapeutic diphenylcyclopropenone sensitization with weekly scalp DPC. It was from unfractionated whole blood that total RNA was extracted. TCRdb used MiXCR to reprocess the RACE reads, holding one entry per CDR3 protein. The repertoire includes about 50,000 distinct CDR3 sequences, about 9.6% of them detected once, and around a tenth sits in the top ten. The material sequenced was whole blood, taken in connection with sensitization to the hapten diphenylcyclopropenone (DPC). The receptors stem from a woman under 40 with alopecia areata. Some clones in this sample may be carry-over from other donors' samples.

The CDR3 coding sequence is TGTGCCAGCAGCATAAGGACGAATCAGCCCCAGCATTTT. It yields the protein CASSIRTNQPQHF. The V gene is TRBV7-2, the J gene TRBJ1-5, with D uncertain. Per germline, CDR1 SGHTA and CDR2 FQGNSA. Trimming cost V 5 bases and J 4 bases, with 9 bases left between them. The CDR3 runs to 13 residues.

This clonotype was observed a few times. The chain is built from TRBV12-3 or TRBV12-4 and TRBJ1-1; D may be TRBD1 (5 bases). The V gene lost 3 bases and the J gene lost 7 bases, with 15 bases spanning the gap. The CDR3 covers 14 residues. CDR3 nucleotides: TGTGCCAGCAGTTTTGTTGCAGGGAGGGGTGAAGCTTTCTTT. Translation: CASSFVAGRGEAFF.

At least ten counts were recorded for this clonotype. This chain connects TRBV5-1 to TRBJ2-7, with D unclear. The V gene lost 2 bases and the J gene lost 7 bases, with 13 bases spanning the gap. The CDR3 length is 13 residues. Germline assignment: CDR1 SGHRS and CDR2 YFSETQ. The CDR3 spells CASSLPALGEQYF. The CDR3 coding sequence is TGCGCCAGCAGCTTACCGGCCCTGGGGGAGCAGTACTTC.

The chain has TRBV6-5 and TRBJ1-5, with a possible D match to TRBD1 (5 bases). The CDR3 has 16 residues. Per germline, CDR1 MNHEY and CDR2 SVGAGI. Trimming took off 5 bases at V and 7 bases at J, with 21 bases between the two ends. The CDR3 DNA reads TGTGCCAGCAGTGACAATTGGGGTCAGGGCGGCCAGCCCCAGCATTTT. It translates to CASSDNWGQGGQPQHF.